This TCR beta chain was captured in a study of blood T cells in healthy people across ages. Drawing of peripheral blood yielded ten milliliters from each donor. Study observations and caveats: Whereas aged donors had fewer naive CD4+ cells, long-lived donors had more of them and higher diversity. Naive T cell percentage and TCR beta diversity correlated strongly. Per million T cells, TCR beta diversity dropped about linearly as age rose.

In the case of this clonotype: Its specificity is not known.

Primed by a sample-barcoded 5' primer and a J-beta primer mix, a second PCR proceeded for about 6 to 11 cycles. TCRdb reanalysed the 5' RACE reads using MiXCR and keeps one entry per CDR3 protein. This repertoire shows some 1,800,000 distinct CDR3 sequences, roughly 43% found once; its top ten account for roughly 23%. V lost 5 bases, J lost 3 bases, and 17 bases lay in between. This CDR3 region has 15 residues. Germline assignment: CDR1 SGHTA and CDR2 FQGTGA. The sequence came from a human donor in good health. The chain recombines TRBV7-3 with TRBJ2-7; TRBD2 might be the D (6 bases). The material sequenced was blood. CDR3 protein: CASSPGGTQYYEQYF. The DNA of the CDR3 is TGTGCCAGCAGCCCAGGCGGGACTCAGTACTACGAGCAGTACTTC. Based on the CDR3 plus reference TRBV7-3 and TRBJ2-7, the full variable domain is GAGVSQTPSNKVTEKGKYVELRCDPISGHTALYWYRQSLGQGPEFLIYFQGTGAADDSGLPNDRFFAVRPEGSVSTLKIQRTERGDSAVYLCASSPGGTQYYEQYFGPGTRLTVT.